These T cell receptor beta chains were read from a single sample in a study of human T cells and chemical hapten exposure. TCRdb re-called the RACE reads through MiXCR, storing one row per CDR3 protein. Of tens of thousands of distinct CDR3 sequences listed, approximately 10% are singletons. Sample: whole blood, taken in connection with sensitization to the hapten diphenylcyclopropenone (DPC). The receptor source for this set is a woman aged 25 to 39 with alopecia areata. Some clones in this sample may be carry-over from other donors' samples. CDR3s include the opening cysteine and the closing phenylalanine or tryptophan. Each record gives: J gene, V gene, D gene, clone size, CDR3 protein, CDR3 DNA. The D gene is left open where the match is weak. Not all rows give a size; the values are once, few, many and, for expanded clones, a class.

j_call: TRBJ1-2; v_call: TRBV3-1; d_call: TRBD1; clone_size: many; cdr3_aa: CASSLSGTGRVLWYGYTF; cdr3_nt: TGTGCCAGCAGCCTGTCCGGGACAGGGAGGGTCTTATGGTATGGCTACACCTTC
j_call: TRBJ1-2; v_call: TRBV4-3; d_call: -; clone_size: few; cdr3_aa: CASSQDYREGYTF; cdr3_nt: TGCGCCAGCAGCCAAGATTACAGGGAGGGCTACACCTTC
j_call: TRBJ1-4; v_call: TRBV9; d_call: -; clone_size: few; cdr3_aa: CASSAVTPGEEKLFF; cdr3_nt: TGTGCCAGCAGCGCAGTCACCCCCGGCGAAGAAAAACTGTTTTTT
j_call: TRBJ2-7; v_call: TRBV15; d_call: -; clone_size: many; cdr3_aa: CATSRDRGYEQYF; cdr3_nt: TGTGCCACCAGCAGAGATCGGGGATACGAGCAGTACTTC
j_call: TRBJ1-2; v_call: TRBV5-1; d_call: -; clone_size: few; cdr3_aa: CASSSPDGRQDGYTF; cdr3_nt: TGCGCCAGCAGCTCGCCGGACGGACGGCAGGATGGCTACACCTTC
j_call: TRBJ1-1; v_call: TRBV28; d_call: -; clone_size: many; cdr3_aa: CASSLSGAGVTEAFF; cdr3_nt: TGTGCCAGCAGTTTATCGGGGGCGGGAGTCACTGAAGCTTTCTTT
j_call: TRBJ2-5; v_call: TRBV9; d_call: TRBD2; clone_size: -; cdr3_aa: CASSLPGGTQYF; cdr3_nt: TGTGCCAGCAGCCTCCCGGGGGGGACCCAGTACTTC
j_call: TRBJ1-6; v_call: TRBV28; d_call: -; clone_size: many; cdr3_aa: CASSSGQSSYNSPLHF; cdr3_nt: TGTGCCAGCAGTTCTGGACAGAGCTCCTATAATTCACCCCTCCACTTT
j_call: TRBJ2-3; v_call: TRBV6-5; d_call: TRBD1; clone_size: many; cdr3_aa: CASSADRGASSDTQYF; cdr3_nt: TGTGCCAGCAGTGCCGACAGGGGGGCATCTTCAGATACGCAGTATTTT
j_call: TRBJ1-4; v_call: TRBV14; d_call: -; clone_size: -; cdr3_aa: CASSQGGANFGTTNEKLFF; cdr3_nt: TGTGCCAGCAGCCAAGGAGGAGCCAACTTCGGAACAACTAATGAAAAACTGTTTTTT
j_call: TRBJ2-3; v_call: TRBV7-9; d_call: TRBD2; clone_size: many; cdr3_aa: CASSLEAGVFTGTQYF; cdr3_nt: TGTGCCAGCAGCTTGGAAGCGGGGGTGTTCACTGGTACGCAGTATTTT
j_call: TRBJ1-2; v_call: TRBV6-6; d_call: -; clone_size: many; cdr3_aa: CASSYSPEPYGYTF; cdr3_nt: TGTGCCAGCAGTTACAGTCCAGAACCCTATGGCTACACCTTC
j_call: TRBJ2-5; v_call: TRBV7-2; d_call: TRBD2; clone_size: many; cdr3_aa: CASSLTTSVWETQYF; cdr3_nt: TGTGCCAGCAGCCTCACGACTAGCGTCTGGGAGACCCAGTACTTC
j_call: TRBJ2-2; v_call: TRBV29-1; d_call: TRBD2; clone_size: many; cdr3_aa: CSVSGRVNTGELFF; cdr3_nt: TGCAGCGTTAGCGGGAGGGTTAACACCGGGGAGCTGTTTTTT
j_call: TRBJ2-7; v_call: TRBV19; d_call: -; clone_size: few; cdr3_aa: CASSTVTESEQYF; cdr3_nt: TGTGCCAGTAGTACAGTGACAGAGTCCGAGCAGTACTTC
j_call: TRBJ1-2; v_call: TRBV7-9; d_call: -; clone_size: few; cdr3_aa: CASSGTGNNYGYTF; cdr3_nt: TGTGCCAGCAGTGGTACGGGAAATAACTATGGCTACACCTTC
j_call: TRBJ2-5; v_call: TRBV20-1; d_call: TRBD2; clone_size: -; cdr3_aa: CSARDGIAGGIQETQYF; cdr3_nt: TGCAGTGCTAGAGATGGAATAGCGGGGGGAATCCAAGAGACCCAGTACTTC
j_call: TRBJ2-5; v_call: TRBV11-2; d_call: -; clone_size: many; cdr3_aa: CASSLVPQDGTQYF; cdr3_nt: TGTGCCAGCAGCTTAGTTCCCCAGGATGGGACCCAGTACTTC
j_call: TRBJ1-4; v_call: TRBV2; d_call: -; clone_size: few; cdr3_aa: CASSEGGRDRRNEKLFF; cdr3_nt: TGTGCCAGCAGTGAAGGGGGTCGGGACCGGCGGAATGAAAAACTGTTTTTT
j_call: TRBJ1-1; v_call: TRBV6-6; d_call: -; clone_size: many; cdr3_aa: CASGQLSNTEAFF; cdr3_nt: TGTGCCAGTGGACAGTTAAGCAACACTGAAGCTTTCTTT
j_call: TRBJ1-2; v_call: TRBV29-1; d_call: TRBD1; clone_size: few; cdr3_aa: CSGGTGDGYTF; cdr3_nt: TGCAGCGGCGGGACAGGAGATGGCTACACCTTC
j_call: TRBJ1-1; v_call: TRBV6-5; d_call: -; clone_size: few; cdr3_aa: CASRPWADGETEAFF; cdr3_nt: TGTGCCAGCAGACCTTGGGCGGACGGGGAGACTGAAGCTTTCTTT
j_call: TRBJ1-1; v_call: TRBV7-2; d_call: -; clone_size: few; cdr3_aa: CASSPPYPTEAFF; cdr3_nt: TGTGCCAGCAGCCCCCCATATCCCACTGAAGCTTTCTTT
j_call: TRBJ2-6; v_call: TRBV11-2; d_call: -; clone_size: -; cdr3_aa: CASSSRSGANVLTF; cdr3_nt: TGTGCCAGCAGTTCCCGCTCTGGGGCCAACGTCCTGACTTTC
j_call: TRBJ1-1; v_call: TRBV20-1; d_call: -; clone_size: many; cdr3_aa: CSGFQNTEAFF; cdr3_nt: TGCAGCGGGTTCCAGAACACTGAAGCTTTCTTT
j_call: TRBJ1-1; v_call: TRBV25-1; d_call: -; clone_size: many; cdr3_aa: CASEGGAEAFF; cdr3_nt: TGTGCCAGCGAAGGGGGGGCTGAAGCTTTCTTT
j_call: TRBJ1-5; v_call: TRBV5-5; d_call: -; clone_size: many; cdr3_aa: CASSPWGSGQPQHF; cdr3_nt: TGTGCCAGCAGCCCATGGGGGTCCGGTCAGCCCCAGCATTTT
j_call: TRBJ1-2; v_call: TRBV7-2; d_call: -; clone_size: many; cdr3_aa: CASSLQGPNYGYTF; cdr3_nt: TGTGCCAGCAGCTTACAGGGGCCGAACTATGGCTACACCTTC
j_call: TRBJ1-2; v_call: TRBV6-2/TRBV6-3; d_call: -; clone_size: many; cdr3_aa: CASSYLLGYTF; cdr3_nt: TGTGCCAGCAGTTACCTTTTGGGCTACACCTTC
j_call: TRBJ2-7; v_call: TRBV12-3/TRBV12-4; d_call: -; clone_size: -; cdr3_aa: CASSIYPGVPYEQYF; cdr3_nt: TGTGCCAGCAGCATTTATCCCGGAGTACCCTACGAGCAGTACTTC
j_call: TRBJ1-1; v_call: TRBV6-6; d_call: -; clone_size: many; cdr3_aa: CASTSGGEAFF; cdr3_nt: TGTGCCAGCACCAGTGGCGGGGAAGCTTTCTTT
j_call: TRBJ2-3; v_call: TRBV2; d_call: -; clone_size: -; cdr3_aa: CASSEVGQYF; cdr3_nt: TGTGCCAGCAGTGAAGTAGGGCAGTATTTT
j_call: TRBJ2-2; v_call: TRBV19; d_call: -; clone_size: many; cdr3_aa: CALGDFRTGELFF; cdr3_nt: TGTGCCCTTGGAGACTTCCGCACCGGGGAGCTGTTTTTT
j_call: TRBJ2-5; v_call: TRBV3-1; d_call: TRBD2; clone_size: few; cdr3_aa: CASSRHSAGGPETQYF; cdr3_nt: TGTGCCAGCAGCCGGCACTCAGCGGGGGGGCCAGAGACCCAGTACTTC
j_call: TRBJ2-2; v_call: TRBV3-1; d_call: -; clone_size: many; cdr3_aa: CASSQDHLTGELFF; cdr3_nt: TGTGCCAGCAGCCAAGATCATCTGACCGGGGAGCTGTTTTTT
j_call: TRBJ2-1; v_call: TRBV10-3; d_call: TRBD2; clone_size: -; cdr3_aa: CAIAGTREQFF; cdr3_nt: TGTGCCATCGCCGGGACTAGGGAGCAGTTCTTC
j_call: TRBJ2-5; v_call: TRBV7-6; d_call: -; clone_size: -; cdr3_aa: CASSPNTGRAGETQYF; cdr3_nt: TGTGCCAGCAGCCCAAACACCGGACGGGCAGGAGAGACCCAGTACTTC
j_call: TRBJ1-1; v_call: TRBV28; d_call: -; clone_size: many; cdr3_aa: CASSLNMGGGTEAFF; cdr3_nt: TGTGCCAGCAGTTTAAATATGGGCGGCGGAACTGAAGCTTTCTTT
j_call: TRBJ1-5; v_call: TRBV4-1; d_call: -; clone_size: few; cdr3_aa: CASSQVAVRDYSNQPQHF; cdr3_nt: TGCGCCAGCAGCCAAGTAGCGGTCAGGGATTATAGCAATCAGCCCCAGCATTTT
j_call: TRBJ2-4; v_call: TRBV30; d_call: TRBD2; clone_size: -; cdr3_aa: CAWSVLGREGLSAKNIQYF; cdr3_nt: TGTGCCTGGAGTGTACTTGGACGGGAGGGCCTGTCGGCCAAAAACATTCAGTACTTC
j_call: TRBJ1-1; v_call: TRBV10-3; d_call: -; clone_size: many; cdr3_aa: CAIRNGDTEAFF; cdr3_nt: TGTGCCATCAGGAATGGGGACACTGAAGCTTTCTTT
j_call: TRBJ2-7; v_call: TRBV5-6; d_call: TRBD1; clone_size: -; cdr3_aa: CASRKDRDSYEQYF; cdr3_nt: TGTGCCAGCAGAAAGGACAGGGACTCCTACGAGCAGTACTTC
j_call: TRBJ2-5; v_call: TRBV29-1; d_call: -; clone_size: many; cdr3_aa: CSVVITQETQYF; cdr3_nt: TGCAGCGTTGTAATAACACAAGAGACCCAGTACTTC
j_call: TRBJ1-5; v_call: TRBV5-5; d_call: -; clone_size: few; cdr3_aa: CASSLGHNSNQPQHF; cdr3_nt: TGTGCCAGCAGCTTGGGACATAATAGCAATCAGCCCCAGCATTTT
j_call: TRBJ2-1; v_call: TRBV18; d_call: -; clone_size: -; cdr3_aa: CASSPPSYANEQFF; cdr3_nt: TGTGCCAGCTCACCACCTAGCTATGCCAATGAGCAGTTCTTC
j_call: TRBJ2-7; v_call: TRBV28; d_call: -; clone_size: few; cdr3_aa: CASSSAQLAYEQYF; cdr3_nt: TGTGCCAGCAGTTCCGCCCAGCTAGCCTACGAGCAGTACTTC
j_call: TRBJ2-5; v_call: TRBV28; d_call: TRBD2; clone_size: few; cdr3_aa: CASSPGLTSGGETQYF; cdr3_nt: TGTGCCAGCAGCCCGGGGCTAACTAGCGGGGGAGAGACCCAGTACTTC
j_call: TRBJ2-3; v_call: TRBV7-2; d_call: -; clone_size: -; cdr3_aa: CASSSLGTPEDTQYF; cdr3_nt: TGTGCCAGCAGCTCTCTGGGGACGCCGGAAGATACGCAGTATTTT
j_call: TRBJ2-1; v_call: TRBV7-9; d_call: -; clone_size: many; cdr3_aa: CASSPRDRYNEQFF; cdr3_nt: TGTGCCAGCAGCCCCCGGGACCGATACAATGAGCAGTTCTTC